This T cell receptor beta chain appears in the sequencing data of a study of lymphopenia after photon versus proton radiotherapy. Study-wide points: Proton therapy kept repertoires fairly stable, unlike photons, which gained effector/memory cells. A bigger post-nadir fall in TCR diversity correlated inversely with survival time in deceased patients. Better survival with proton therapy was suggested as possible, not demonstrated. Oligoclonal CD8+ Temra expansion after nadir drove photon patients' diversity drop.

As concerns this clone: Its target is not known.

Germline CDR1 is SGHRS and CDR2 is YFSETQ. This CDR3 is built from 14 residues. Trimming at V came to 0 bases and at J to 7 bases, leaving 4 bases not matched to a gene. Only in-frame clones appear in the TCRdb table, and some are missing; sequencing was by immunoSEQ multiplex PCR. The sample carries fewer than 20,000 clones, 92% recorded once. The V and J genes are TRBV5-1 and TRBJ1-5, with 7 nucleotides matching TRBD1. This clonotype was obtained from a woman between 40 and 50 years old with cholangiocarcinoma. The sequenced sample was peripheral blood, obtained from a patient treated with photon-based radiotherapy. The CDR3, as DNA: TGCGCCAGCAGCTTGGGACAGGGCGGACAGCCCCAGCATTTT. It specifies CASSLGQGGQPQHF.